The rows below give T cell receptor beta chains drawn from one sample of a study of blood T cell repertoires in COVID-19. TCRdb's table, derived via immunoSEQ multiplex PCR, lists solely in-frame clones and lacks some. Of fewer than 450,000 clones in the sample, approximately 88% were seen once. The specimen sequenced was peripheral blood. The receptors stem from a woman aged 45-60 years with COVID-19, enrolled during active disease. Each CDR3 is given with its conserved first and last residue.

j_gene: TRBJ1-4; v_gene: TRBV23-1; CDR3aa: CASSQSKGTAPSGEKLFF
j_gene: TRBJ2-7; v_gene: TRBV23-1; CDR3aa: CASSPPDSAFPYEQYF
j_gene: TRBJ1-5; v_gene: TRBV5-6; CDR3aa: CASSLGGEIGQPQHF
j_gene: TRBJ1-5; v_gene: TRBV19; CDR3aa: CASTGQGRYQPQHF
j_gene: TRBJ2-2; v_gene: TRBV9; CDR3aa: CASSVYAGAGELFF
j_gene: TRBJ1-2; v_gene: TRBV9; CDR3aa: CASSSLSRGYTF
j_gene: TRBJ1-5; v_gene: TRBV5-1; CDR3aa: CASSLGGQSNQPQHF
j_gene: TRBJ2-7; v_gene: TRBV20-1; CDR3aa: CSASGPQAEYEQYF
j_gene: TRBJ1-1; v_gene: TRBV2; CDR3aa: CATYNGANTEAFF
j_gene: TRBJ1-6; v_gene: TRBV9; CDR3aa: CASSRLTRGSSPLHF
j_gene: TRBJ2-7; v_gene: TRBV4-1; CDR3aa: CASSQGLAPYEQYF
j_gene: TRBJ2-1; v_gene: TRBV7-3; CDR3aa: CASSLRLAGHNEQFF
j_gene: TRBJ2-5; v_gene: TRBV5-4; CDR3aa: CASSLITIRQGSRETQYF
j_gene: TRBJ2-1; v_gene: TRBV5-1; CDR3aa: CASSLDRIEDEQFF
j_gene: TRBJ1-1; v_gene: TRBV4-1; CDR3aa: CASSQDPYTEAFF
j_gene: TRBJ1-4; v_gene: TRBV5-6; CDR3aa: CASSQGQGANEKLFF
j_gene: TRBJ1-5; v_gene: TRBV7-3; CDR3aa: CASSLLSGQPQHF
j_gene: TRBJ2-2; v_gene: TRBV4-2; CDR3aa: CASSLRVAGGTGELFF
j_gene: TRBJ2-3; v_gene: TRBV13; CDR3aa: CASSSLDSTDTQYF
j_gene: TRBJ1-1; v_gene: TRBV2; CDR3aa: CASTPRAEAFF
j_gene: TRBJ2-5; v_gene: TRBV30; CDR3aa: CAWSKTRGRDLQETQYF
j_gene: TRBJ1-1; v_gene: TRBV6-5; CDR3aa: CASSYSSATEAFF
j_gene: TRBJ2-1; v_gene: TRBV5-1; CDR3aa: CASSLATYNEQFF
j_gene: TRBJ2-3; v_gene: TRBV5-6; CDR3aa: CASSFSASSQYF
j_gene: TRBJ2-3; v_gene: TRBV6-6; CDR3aa: CASSYDQGQGTDTQYF
j_gene: TRBJ1-6; v_gene: TRBV19; CDR3aa: CASRQIYNSPLHF
j_gene: TRBJ2-1; v_gene: TRBV11-2; CDR3aa: CASSSNRLESSYNEQFF
j_gene: TRBJ1-1; v_gene: TRBV19; CDR3aa: CASSILTPYNTEAFF
j_gene: TRBJ2-1; v_gene: TRBV3-1/TRBV3-2; CDR3aa: CASSPDSLYNEQFF
j_gene: TRBJ2-5; v_gene: TRBV5-1; CDR3aa: CASSPREDQETQYF
j_gene: TRBJ2-7; v_gene: TRBV7-2; CDR3aa: CASSLLAGIKNEQYF
j_gene: TRBJ2-7; v_gene: TRBV30; CDR3aa: CAWSPSAYEQYF
j_gene: TRBJ2-2; v_gene: TRBV24-1; CDR3aa: CATSDVPGQENTGELFF
j_gene: TRBJ1-2; v_gene: TRBV5-4; CDR3aa: CASSLAPTGDGYTF
j_gene: TRBJ2-3; v_gene: TRBV28; CDR3aa: CASSLGGVDTQYF
j_gene: TRBJ1-2; v_gene: TRBV6-5; CDR3aa: CASSYSGGSDYGYTF
j_gene: TRBJ1-4; v_gene: TRBV21-1; CDR3aa: CASSKVGTGKEKLFF
j_gene: TRBJ2-5; v_gene: TRBV5-4; CDR3aa: CASSLGTSGGTQYF
j_gene: TRBJ2-1; v_gene: TRBV5-4; CDR3aa: CASSGLGGSYNEQFF
j_gene: TRBJ1-2; v_gene: TRBV7-2; CDR3aa: CASSFSSAGTVLYGYTF
j_gene: TRBJ2-3; v_gene: TRBV6-5; CDR3aa: CASRFLGVNTQYF
j_gene: TRBJ2-3; v_gene: TRBV5-1; CDR3aa: CASSTGQEGTDTQYF
j_gene: TRBJ2-3; v_gene: TRBV7-3; CDR3aa: CASSLKSGGLSSTDTQYF
j_gene: TRBJ2-1; v_gene: TRBV7-8; CDR3aa: CASSLGPGNEQFF
j_gene: TRBJ1-2; v_gene: TRBV7-9; CDR3aa: CASSLEAGHGYTF
j_gene: TRBJ2-1; v_gene: TRBV25-1; CDR3aa: CASSEEGDRVGNEQFF
j_gene: TRBJ1-1; v_gene: TRBV7-8; CDR3aa: CASSFSGDTEAFF
j_gene: TRBJ1-2; v_gene: TRBV27; CDR3aa: CASSFSVVEGYTF
j_gene: TRBJ2-7; v_gene: TRBV14; CDR3aa: CASSRLGTLNEQYF
j_gene: TRBJ1-1; v_gene: TRBV20-1; CDR3aa: CSASILREQGEAFF
j_gene: TRBJ2-3; v_gene: TRBV19; CDR3aa: CASSLRTGGKEDTQYF
j_gene: TRBJ2-5; v_gene: TRBV9; CDR3aa: CASSQGDRGGRETQYF
j_gene: TRBJ2-1; v_gene: TRBV7-9; CDR3aa: CASRPWPRRGGTYNEQFF